These 20 T cell receptor beta chains originate from one sample sequenced in a study of regulatory T cells in long-lasting Graves disease. Sample time point: persistent/refractory GD, antithyroid drugs over 5 years with positive TRAb. Isolated PBMC RNA provided the starting material for the TCR library. Construction of TCR beta libraries relied on iRepertoire HTBI primers and on Arm-PCR targeting CDR3 regions. TCRdb ran MiXCR on the multiplex PCR reads and lists one entry per CDR3 protein. Of nearly 350,000 distinct CDR3 sequences in the sample, around a fifth were seen once. The source material was peripheral blood mononuclear cells (PBMCs), sampled when the disease was refractory, from a patient treated with antithyroid drugs. Receptors originate from a female donor with Graves disease.

This clonotype appeared a few times. The rearrangement uses TRBV9 and TRBJ2-7; 7 positions match TRBD1. The V segment lost 0 bases and the J segment 3 bases; nucleotides outside the gene matches: 3. The CDR3 is made up of 14 amino acids. Looked up from germline, CDR1 is SGDLS and CDR2 is YYNGEE. The CDR3 nucleotides read TGTGCCAGCAGCGTAGCAGGGGGTAACTACGAGCAGTACTTC. This sequence encodes CASSVAGGNYEQYF.

This clonotype was recorded at least ten times. The chain joins TRBV6-2 or TRBV6-3 to TRBJ1-5; tentative D call: TRBD1 (5 bases). The germline V gene encodes CDR1 MNHEY and CDR2 SVGEGT. Trimming stripped 6 bases from V and 3 bases from J, with 18 bases between. The CDR3 has 16 amino acids. This CDR3 is CASSRSRGASNQPQHF. CDR3 sequence (DNA): TGTGCCAGCAGCAGGTCCCGCGGGGCATCCAATCAGCCCCAGCATTTT.

This clonotype was recorded at least ten times. The chain carries TRBV29-1 and TRBJ1-2; no reliable D call. This CDR3 region has 11 residues. V was pared by 3 bases and J by 5 bases, with 7 bases between. Germline lookup yields CDR1 SQVTM and CDR2 ANQGSEA. CDR3 sequence: CSVDMGYGYTF. CDR3 sequence (DNA): TGCAGCGTTGATATGGGGTATGGCTACACCTTC.

The genes are TRBV7-9 and TRBJ1-1; TRBD1 is a possible D gene (5 bases). Germline V CDR1 and CDR2: SEHNR, FQNEAQ (reference sequence). V gave up 1 base and J gave up 4 bases, with 10 bases separating them. This CDR3 has 14 residues. CDR3 nucleotides: TGTGCCAGCAGCTTAGTCAGGGCGGGCACTGAAGCTTTCTTT. The encoded protein is CASSLVRAGTEAFF. The full variable domain, its missing parts supplied by reference TRBV7-9 and TRBJ1-1, is DTGVSQNPRHKITKRGQNVTFRCDPISEHNRLYWYRQTLGQGPEFLTYFQNEAQLEKSRLLSDRFSAERPKGSFSTLEIQRTEQGDSAMYLCASSLVRAGTEAFFGQGTRLTVV.

This clonotype was observed at least ten times. The genes are TRBV7-2 and TRBJ2-5; TRBD1 matches 7 bases. CDR1 and CDR2 from the germline V gene are SGHTA and FQGNSA. The CDR3 has 16 residues. J lost 5 bases, V lost 0 bases, and 9 bases had no gene match. The CDR3 region has the DNA TGTGCCAGCAGCTTAGCAATCCAGGGGGTACGGGAGACCCAGTACTTC. Amino acids: CASSLAIQGVRETQYF.

The rearrangement joins TRBV12-5 to TRBJ1-4, with 10 bases lining up with TRBD1. V lost 5 bases, J lost 8 bases, and 2 bases stayed unmatched. The germline V gene encodes CDR1 LGHNT and CDR2 FRNRAP. CDR3 length equals 13 residues. CDR3 amino acids: CASGDRGREKLFF. In DNA, the CDR3 is TGTGCTAGTGGTGACAGGGGGCGAGAAAAACTGTTTTTT.

This chain joins TRBV4-1 and TRBJ1-1; D might be TRBD1 (6 bases). Trimming removed 4 bases from V and 4 bases from J, with 13 bases in between. The CDR3 is 14 amino acids. Germline V lookup: CDR1 MGHRA, CDR2 YSYEKL. The CDR3 loop reads CASSPRGAGTEAFF. The CDR3 DNA reads as TGCGCCAGCAGCCCCCGGGGGGCCGGCACTGAAGCTTTCTTT.

This clonotype was seen a few times. This chain joins TRBV19 and TRBJ1-2, with TRBD1 as a possible D gene (5 bases). The CDR3 runs to 14 residues. Trimming left V 1 base short and J 6 bases short, with 12 bases between. The germline V gene has CDR1 LNHDA and CDR2 SQIVND (reference sequence). CDR3 protein: CASSIGGGYDGYTF. CDR3 bases: TGTGCCAGTAGTATAGGGGGCGGATATGATGGCTACACCTTC.

This clonotype was detected many times. The V and J genes are TRBV7-2 and TRBJ1-3; D remains ambiguous. The CDR3 consists of 12 residues. The germline V and J ends were trimmed by 0 bases and 7 bases, with 4 bases remaining between them. Germline-derived CDR1 and CDR2 are SGHTA and FQGNSA. CDR3 amino acids: CASSLAANTIYF. The CDR3 DNA follows: TGTGCCAGCAGCTTAGCAGCCAACACCATATATTTT.

The table lists this clonotype with many counts. The rearrangement joins TRBV20-1 to TRBJ1-6; D is possibly TRBD1 (5 bases). Germline loops: CDR1 DFQATT, CDR2 SNEGSKA (reference sequence). CDR3 length: 16 residues. Trimming stripped 0 bases from V and 11 bases from J, with 20 bases between. Here the CDR3 reads CSARDPRLGDGAPLHF. The DNA of the CDR3 is TGCAGTGCTAGAGATCCAAGATTAGGGGACGGGGCACCCCTCCACTTT.

This clonotype has at least ten counts. The gene calls are TRBV24-1 and TRBJ1-2; D uncertain. The germline V gene has CDR1 KGHDR and CDR2 SFDVKD. The CDR3 runs 14 residues. V lost 1 base to trimming and J lost 4 bases, with 9 bases between them. The CDR3 region is CATSDFTQSYGYTF. In nucleotides, the CDR3 is TGTGCCACCAGTGATTTCACCCAGAGCTATGGCTACACCTTC.

The table lists this clonotype with many counts. This chain links TRBV20-1 with TRBJ2-7; 7 bases line up with TRBD2. Germline assignment: CDR1 DFQATT and CDR2 SNEGSKA (reference sequence). The length of the CDR3 is 12 residues. V trimming: 6 bases; J trimming: 2 bases; junction bases outside the gene matches: 4. CDR3: CSARDYAYEQYF. CDR3 DNA: TGCAGTGCACGGGACTACGCCTACGAGCAGTACTTC.

The table lists this clonotype with many counts. The chain uses TRBV28 and TRBJ2-7; a possible D gene is TRBD1 (6 bases). This CDR3 has 15 residues. Germline V lookup: CDR1 MDHEN, CDR2 SYDVKM. The ends were cut back, 6 bases at V and 5 bases at J, with 20 bases in the middle. CDR3 protein: CASSAPLGAFHEQYF. The CDR3 nucleotides read TGTGCCAGCAGCGCCCCTCTGGGGGCATTCCACGAGCAGTACTTC.

This clonotype was recorded many times. CDR3 sequence (DNA): TGCGCCATTACCCTACCAGAGAACACCGGGGAGCTGTTTTTT. Protein: CAITLPENTGELFF. The rearrangement joins TRBV5-1 to TRBJ2-2; D gene uncertain. This CDR3 contains 14 residues. The V and J ends lost 9 bases and 1 base respectively, with 13 bases between them. Germline V gene data show CDR1 as SGHRS and CDR2 as YFSETQ. Based on the CDR3 plus reference TRBV5-1 and TRBJ2-2, the full variable domain is KAGVTQTPRYLIKTRGQQVTLSCSPISGHRSVSWYQQTPGQGLQFLFEYFSETQRNKGNFPGRFSGRQFSNSRSEMNVSTLELGDSALYLCAITLPENTGELFFGEGSRLTVL.

This clonotype occurred many times. The gene calls are TRBV12-3 or TRBV12-4 and TRBJ1-1, with D uncertain. V gave up 7 bases and J gave up 1 base, with 7 bases separating them. This CDR3 has 12 residues. This chain's CDR3 is CASIRQNTEAFF. The CDR3 bases are TGTGCCAGCATTCGACAGAACACTGAAGCTTTCTTT.

This clonotype has a handful of counts. The chain uses TRBV5-1 and TRBJ2-1; tentatively, D is TRBD2 (6 bases). This CDR3 spans 16 amino acids. Trimming removed 0 bases at V and 0 bases at J, with 10 bases between. Looked up from germline, CDR1 is SGHRS and CDR2 is YFSETQ. The CDR3 nucleotides read TGCGCCAGCAGCTTGGGTCCCGGGGGCTCCTACAATGAGCAGTTCTTC. It encodes CASSLGPGGSYNEQFF. Full variable domain (remainder filled in from reference TRBV5-1 and TRBJ2-1): KAGVTQTPRYLIKTRGQQVTLSCSPISGHRSVSWYQQTPGQGLQFLFEYFSETQRNKGNFPGRFSGRQFSNSRSEMNVSTLELGDSALYLCASSLGPGGSYNEQFFGPGTRLTVL.

The rearrangement joins TRBV5-1 to TRBJ2-7; 7 bases are shared with TRBD1. The CDR3 contains 14 residues. V was pared by 4 bases and J by 6 bases, with 10 bases of the junction left unmatched. Germline V gene lookup returns CDR1 SGHRS and CDR2 YFSETQ. This CDR3 is CASSEGGRLGEQYF. CDR3 bases: TGCGCCAGCAGCGAAGGGGGCAGGTTGGGCGAGCAGTACTTC.

This clonotype was detected ten times or more. V is TRBV11-2 and J is TRBJ1-3, with unresolved D. CDR1 and CDR2 from the germline V gene are SGHAT and FQNNGV. V was cut by 5 bases and J by 7 bases, with 15 bases left in between. This CDR3 has 14 residues. The CDR3 region is CASSDEGHGNTIYF. In nucleotides, the CDR3 is TGTGCCAGCAGCGACGAAGGGCACGGGAACACCATATATTTT.

The chain links TRBV15 to TRBJ1-5, with D maybe TRBD1 (6 bases). The germline gives CDR1 LNHNV, CDR2 YYDKDF (reference sequence). V was cut by 8 bases and J by 6 bases, with 17 bases left in between. CDR3 length: 14 residues. CDR3 residues: CATGTTTGFQPQHF. DNA for the CDR3: TGTGCCACCGGCACAACCACAGGGTTTCAGCCCCAGCATTTT.

There are many counts of this clonotype. The chain combines TRBV5-1 with TRBJ2-7; 9 bases are a match to TRBD1. The CDR3 has 15 amino acids. Per the germline V gene, CDR1 is SGHRS and CDR2 is YFSETQ. The ends lost 4 bases at V and 5 bases at J; junction bases unmatched: 10. The CDR3 region is CASSLGQGKINEQYF. As DNA, the CDR3 is TGCGCCAGCAGCCTGGGACAGGGTAAGATCAACGAGCAGTACTTC.